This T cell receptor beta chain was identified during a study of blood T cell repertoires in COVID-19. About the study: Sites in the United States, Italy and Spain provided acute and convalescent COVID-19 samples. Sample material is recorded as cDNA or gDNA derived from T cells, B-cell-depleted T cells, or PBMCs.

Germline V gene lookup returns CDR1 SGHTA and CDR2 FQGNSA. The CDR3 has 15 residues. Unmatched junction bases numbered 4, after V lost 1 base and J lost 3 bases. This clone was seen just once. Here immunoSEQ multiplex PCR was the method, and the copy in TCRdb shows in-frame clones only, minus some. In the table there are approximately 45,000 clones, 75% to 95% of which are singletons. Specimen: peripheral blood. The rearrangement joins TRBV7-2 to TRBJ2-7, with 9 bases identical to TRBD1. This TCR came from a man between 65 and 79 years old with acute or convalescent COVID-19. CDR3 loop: CASSLGTGVYYEQYF. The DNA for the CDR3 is TGTGCCAGCAGCTTAGGGACAGGGGTTTACTACGAGCAGTACTTC.